Sequencing of this T cell receptor (beta chain) was carried out in a study of tumor and adjacent non-tumor tissue in lung cancer. Of note for this clonotype: A read error may account for a junction end that differs from germline.

In germline, CDR1 is SGHAT, CDR2 FQNNGV. The CDR3 totals 15 residues. TCRbeta libraries were built with three rounds of nested PCR, modified from ARM-PCR. From the multiplex PCR reads, TCRdb called clonotypes with MiXCR, one entry per CDR3 protein. This sample has about 100,000 distinct CDR3 sequences; approximately 65% occur once, and the top ten carry approximately 18%. RNA was extracted from bulk tissue without any cell sorting. This non-tumor lung sample came from over 3 cm beyond the tumor edge. Sequenced sample: distant non-tumor lung tissue. This TCR was recovered from a man aged 25-45 years with non-small cell lung cancer. This chain joins TRBV11-2 and TRBJ2-7, with 8 bases that match TRBD1. CDR3 sequence reads: CVSSFPTGELYEQYF. The CDR3 region has the DNA TGTGTCAGCAGCTTCCCGACAGGGGAACTCTACGAGCAGTACTTC.